Given below is one T cell receptor beta chain in context. Its target is not known. TCRdb ran MiXCR on the reads and lists one entry per CDR3 protein. The data hold 150,000 to 200,000 distinct CDR3 sequences, with under 30% observed a single time. This entry is derived from a study of T cell repertoires in cytomegalovirus infection. Whole-study context: An indication of both CMV infection and matching HLA type came from public TCR beta signatures. Overall study results and limits: It was HLA-C-restricted CMV-specific TCR beta clonotypes that dominated the response ex vivo. Adding up the frequency of public TCR beta families identified people who carried CMV plus the relevant HLA.

Germline V gene lookup returns CDR1 LGHDT and CDR2 YNNKEL (reference sequence). CDR3 length: 14 amino acids. Trimming cost V 0 bases and J 2 bases, with 8 bases left between them. The sequence came from a human donor in good health (CMV status not recorded). Some clones in this sample may be carry-over from other donors' samples. Sequenced: PBMCs. The chain employs TRBV3-1 and TRBJ2-7; no firm D call. The CDR3 DNA reads as TGTGCCAGCAGCCAAGAGGGCAGAACCTACGAGCAGTACTTC. Translating gives CASSQEGRTYEQYF.